The present T cell receptor beta chain was sequenced within a study of blood T cell repertoires in COVID-19. Clones were read by immunoSEQ multiplex PCR, and TCRdb kept only the in-frame ones, dropping some. The table has just over 150,000 clones, 70% to 85% seen once. Germline CDR1 SGHAT, CDR2 FQNNGV. V shed 8 bases, J shed 6 bases, and the junction held 11 bases outside the gene matches. The CDR3 spans 16 residues. This TCR was recovered from a woman aged 45-60 years with acute or convalescent COVID-19. Input material: peripheral blood. This chain uses TRBV11-2 with TRBJ2-3; 13 nucleotides line up with TRBD2. CDR3 sequence reads: CASRPPGLAGSDTQYF. In DNA form, the CDR3 reads TGTGCCAGCCGCCCCCCGGGACTAGCGGGATCCGATACGCAGTATTTT. The full variable domain, completed using reference TRBV11-2 and TRBJ2-3, is EAGVAQSPRYKIIEKRQSVAFWCNPISGHATLYWYQQILGQGPKLLIQFQNNGVVDDSQLPKDRFSAERLKGVDSTLKIQPAKLEDSAVYLCASRPPGLAGSDTQYFGPGTRLTVL.